This T cell receptor beta chain was captured by sequencing in a study of blood T cell repertoires in COVID-19. Across the whole study: There were acute and convalescent COVID-19 samples, and they came from the United States, Italy and Spain.

The table lists this clone with a few counts. The method was immunoSEQ multiplex PCR; TCRdb's version includes in-frame clones alone and lacks a portion of them. The table has about 360,000 clones, approximately 86% seen once; the top ten hold roughly 7.2%. Germline values: CDR1 SSHAT, CDR2 FNYEAQ (reference sequence). V lost 5 bases to trimming and J lost 4 bases; unmatched junction nucleotides: 7. The CDR3 has 15 amino acids. The chain links TRBV7-7 to TRBJ2-5, with 10 bases matching TRBD2. The specimen was peripheral blood. The sequence came from a woman aged 60-75 years with COVID-19, enrolled during active disease. In DNA, the CDR3 is TGTGCCAGCAGCCTGGGACTAGCGACGGGAGAGACCCAGTACTTC. Encoded protein: CASSLGLATGETQYF.